The 15 T cell receptor gamma chains listed next were all sequenced from one sample in a study of gamma delta lymphoproliferative disorders and STAT genes. TCRdb reprocessed the multiplex PCR reads through CATT. The sample includes about 780 gamma-chain clones, 9% to 15% of them seen just once. Sequencing used genomic DNA taken from PBMCs of patients and controls. The specimen sequenced was blood. Source of these receptors: a human donor in good health.

Sample share makes this clone medium-sized (0.01 to 0.1%). The genes are TRGV8 and TRGJ1 or TRGJ2. Here the J gene came from matching the DNA to germline, since TCRdb omits it. V lost 9 bases and J lost 4; bases outside the gene matches: 6. Germline lookup yields CDR1 VENAVY and CDR2 YDSYNSRV. The CDR3 has 11 residues. This CDR3 reads CATGRYYKKLF. For the CDR3, the DNA is TGTGCCACCGGTCGGTATTATAAGAAACTCTTT.

This clone was counted a few times. This sequence is one base from a far larger clone and is likely a read error. Other DNA sequences in this sample translate to the same CDR3. The rearrangement uses TRGV8 and TRGJP2. The J gene was missing in TCRdb and was found by matching the end of the DNA to germline. Germline CDR1 is VENAVY and CDR2 is YDSYNSRV. There are 13 residues in the CDR3. V dropped 5 bases and J dropped 3; count of bases not matched to a gene: 3. The CDR3, as DNA: TGTGCCACCTGGGCCCGTAGTGATTGGATCAAGACGTTT. This codes for CATWARSDWIKTF.

This clone is medium-sized (0.01 to 0.1%). The chain has TRGV9 and TRGJP. Matching the DNA to germline supplied the J gene, which TCRdb does not give. CDR3 length: 16 residues. J gave up 7 bases and V 2 bases, and 5 bases lay outside the gene matches. Germline CDR1 is GITISATS and CDR2 is ISYDGTV (reference sequence). CDR3: CALWEGVELGKKIKVF. The CDR3 DNA reads TGTGCCTTGTGGGAGGGGGTCGAGTTGGGCAAAAAAATCAAGGTATTT.

This clone rates as medium-sized. The chain uses TRGV5 and TRGJ1 or TRGJ2. TCRdb leaves out the J gene; it was filled in here by matching the DNA to germline. The V segment lost 0 bases and the J segment 7 bases; nucleotides outside the gene matches: 9. CDR3 size: 14 residues. Germline loops: CDR1 VINAFY, CDR2 YDVSNSKD. The CDR3 DNA reads TGTGCCACCTGGGACAGGCTGTTAGGGTATAAGAAACTCTTT. It yields the protein CATWDRLLGYKKLF.

This clone is medium-sized. The rearrangement uses TRGV11 and TRGJ1 or TRGJ2. The J gene comes from matching the DNA to germline here; TCRdb lacks it. TRGV11 is an ORF, and what it does is uncertain. J lost 3 bases, V lost 4 bases, and 6 bases had no gene match. This CDR3 contains 14 residues. CDR3 sequence reads: CACWISPSYYKKLF. CDR3 in DNA: TGTGCCTGCTGGATTAGCCCAAGTTATTATAAGAAACTCTTT.

V is TRGV10 and J is TRGJP2. The J gene, not given by TCRdb, was assigned here from a germline match of the nucleotide sequence. Being an ORF, TRGV10 has a function that is uncertain. Trimming at V came to 8 bases and at J to 2 bases, leaving 0 bases not matched to a gene. The CDR3 runs 12 residues. CDR3 in amino acids: CAAWSSDWIKTF. Written as DNA, the CDR3 is TGTGCTGCGTGGAGTAGTGATTGGATCAAGACGTTT.

This clone was detected only once. This chain uses TRGV4 with TRGJ1 or TRGJ2. TCRdb is silent on the J gene; assignment here came from matching the DNA to germline. This CDR3 has 10 amino acids. Per the germline V gene, CDR1 is EGSTGY and CDR2 is YDSYTSSV. J was trimmed by 8 bases and V by 7 bases; bases with no gene match: 5. Here the CDR3 DNA reads TGTGCCACCTGCCTCGATAAGAAACTCTTT. This encodes CATCLDKKLF.

This clone is medium-sized in the sample. The CDR3 region is CATWDGYRYKKLF. Written as DNA, the CDR3 is TGTGCCACCTGGGATGGGTATCGTTATAAGAAACTCTTT. V and J are TRGV4 and TRGJ1 or TRGJ2. The J gene is absent in TCRdb and was assigned here via DNA matching to germline. The CDR3 consists of 13 residues. The V segment lost 0 bases and the J segment 6 bases; nucleotides outside the gene matches: 5. Germline CDR1 EGSTGY, CDR2 YDSYTSSV.

This clone ranks as medium-sized. This same CDR3 is encoded by further DNA sequences in the sample. This rearrangement joins TRGV2 to TRGJ1 or TRGJ2. TCRdb gives no J gene; it was assigned here by matching the DNA to germline. Germline V gives CDR1 EGSNGY, CDR2 YDSYNSKV. J gave up 3 bases and V 0 bases, and 2 bases lay outside the gene matches. The CDR3 is 13 residues long. CDR3 protein: CATWDGGYYKKLF. The CDR3 DNA is TGTGCCACCTGGGACGGGGGTTATTATAAGAAACTCTTT.

The chain combines TRGV5 with TRGJP1. Here the J gene was assigned by germline matching of the DNA, as TCRdb has none. The CDR3 runs to 15 residues. The V gene's germline CDR1 is VINAFY and CDR2 YDVSNSKD. Trimming at V came to 0 bases and at J to 2 bases, leaving 3 bases not matched to a gene. CDR3 sequence: CATWDRPTTGWFKIF. DNA of the CDR3: TGTGCCACCTGGGACAGGCCGACCACTGGTTGGTTCAAGATATTT.

The J gene is TRGJ1 or TRGJ2, the V gene TRGV9. The J gene, missing from TCRdb, was assigned here through DNA to germline matching. V shed 3 bases and J 6 bases; nucleotides not matched to a gene: 2. This CDR3 is 11 amino acids long. The germline V gene encodes CDR1 GITISATS and CDR2 ISYDGTV (reference sequence). The DNA of the CDR3 is TGTGCCTTGTGGGAGATTTATAAGAAACTCTTT. This codes for CALWEIYKKLF.

By share, this clone counts as large. V gene TRGV10 combines with J gene TRGJ1 or TRGJ2. Matching the DNA to germline supplied the J gene, which TCRdb does not give. TRGV10 is designated an ORF whose function remains uncertain. CDR3 length: 11 amino acids. V was clipped by 8 bases and J by 7 bases; unmatched bases: 6. As DNA, the CDR3 is TGTGCTGCGTGGGATTTATATAAGAAACTCTTT. This sequence encodes CAAWDLYKKLF.

Sample share makes this clone medium-sized. This chain connects TRGV5 to TRGJ1 or TRGJ2. TCRdb gives no J gene; it was assigned here by matching the DNA to germline. J gave up 0 bases and V 4 bases, and 3 bases lay outside the gene matches. Germline CDR1 is VINAFY and CDR2 is YDVSNSKD. The CDR3 loop spans 13 amino acids. The CDR3 reads CATWEMNYYKKLF. The DNA for the CDR3 is TGTGCCACCTGGGAAATGAATTATTATAAGAAACTCTTT.

By frequency in the sample, this clone is medium-sized. This chain joins TRGV8 and TRGJ1 or TRGJ2. Assignment of the J gene here rests on matching the DNA to germline, because TCRdb gives none. J was trimmed by 11 bases and V by 1 base; bases with no gene match: 11. CDR1 is VENAVY, CDR2 YDSYNSRV, per germline. The CDR3 has 13 residues. The CDR3 protein is CATWDRPINEKLF. DNA for the CDR3: TGTGCCACCTGGGATAGACCCATCAATGAGAAACTCTTT.

Relative to its sample, this clone is large. The CDR3 nucleotides are TGTGCCACCTGGGTGATATATAGTAGTGATTGGATCAAGACGTTT. This translates into CATWVIYSSDWIKTF. The chain uses TRGV8 and TRGJP2. No J segment appears in TCRdb, so it was assigned here by matching the sequence to germline. V shed 5 bases and J 0 bases; nucleotides not matched to a gene: 6. The length of the CDR3 is 15 residues. CDR1 and CDR2 from the germline V gene are VENAVY and YDSYNSRV.